This T cell receptor beta chain was identified during a study of spatial heterogeneity in lung cancer. This clonotype occurred many times. Its antigen is unidentified. TCRdb redid the calling of the 5' RACE reads with MiXCR, one entry per CDR3 protein. This sample has approximately 7,000 distinct CDR3 sequences, with about 3.3% found just once. As for time point: sample taken at primary tumor resection. Study-level results: The number of expanded tumor alpha and beta chains correlated with mutation number. Coverage of tumor T cells was estimated at approximately 7% for alpha chains and about 13% for beta chains.

Trimming took 5 bases from V and 9 from J; bases not matched to a gene: 18. The CDR3 totals 16 residues. The germline gives CDR1 ENHRY, CDR2 SYGVKD. The sequences come from lung tumor tissue, collected at surgery. The receptor was isolated from a male donor with early-stage non-small cell lung cancer. This chain links TRBV10-3 with TRBJ2-7; 8 bases line up with TRBD1. The CDR3 reads CAISPGGTGQSIVQYF. The CDR3 coding sequence is TGTGCCATCAGTCCAGGGGGCACAGGGCAGTCTATAGTGCAGTACTTC.